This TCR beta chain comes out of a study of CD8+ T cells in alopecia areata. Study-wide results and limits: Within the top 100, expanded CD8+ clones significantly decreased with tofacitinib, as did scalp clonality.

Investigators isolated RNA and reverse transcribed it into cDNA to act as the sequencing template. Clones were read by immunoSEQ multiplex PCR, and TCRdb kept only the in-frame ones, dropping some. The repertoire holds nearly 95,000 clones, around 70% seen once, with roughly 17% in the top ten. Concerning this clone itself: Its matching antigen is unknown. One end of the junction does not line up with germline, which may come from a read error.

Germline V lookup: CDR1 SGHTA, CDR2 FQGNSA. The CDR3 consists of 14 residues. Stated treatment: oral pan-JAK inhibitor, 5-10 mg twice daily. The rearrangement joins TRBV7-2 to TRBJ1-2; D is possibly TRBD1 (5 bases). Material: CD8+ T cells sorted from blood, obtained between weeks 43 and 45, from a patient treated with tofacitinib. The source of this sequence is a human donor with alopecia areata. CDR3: CASSQDRNNYGYTF. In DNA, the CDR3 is TGCGCCAGCAGCCAAGACAGAAACAACTATGGCTACACCTTC. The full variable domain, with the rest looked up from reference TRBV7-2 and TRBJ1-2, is GAGVSQSPSNKVTEKGKDVELRCDPISGHTALYWYRQSLGQGLEFLIYFQGNSAPDKSGLPSDRFSAERTGGSVSTLTIQRTQQEDSAVYLCASSQDRNNYGYTFGSGTRLTVV.